These 19 T cell receptor beta chains originate from one sample sequenced in a study of a mutant IDH1 vaccine in newly diagnosed glioma. The assay was immunoSEQ multiplex PCR, and TCRdb's table has in-frame clones only and misses some. The sample has tens of thousands of clones, around 82% seen once. Stated time point: baseline, week 1 (first vaccination visit). Described treatment: pre-vaccination baseline after standard-of-care therapy. Material: peripheral blood mononuclear cells (PBMCs), obtained from a glioma patient treated with radiotherapy, temozolomide or both. These receptors were collected from a woman aged 18 to 35 with glioma. Some clones in this sample may be carry-over from other donors' samples.

The genes are TRBV19 and TRBJ1-1, with no clear D. The CDR3 sequence is 13 residues long. V lost 3 bases and J lost 4, with 9 bases in between. Germline V lookup: CDR1 LNHDA, CDR2 SQIVND (reference sequence). The CDR3 spells CASSIGKTTEAFF. The CDR3 DNA follows: TGTGCCAGTAGTATCGGGAAAACCACTGAAGCTTTCTTT.

This clone was counted between two and nine times. The CDR3: CASSALDGGFTEAFF. CDR3 nucleotides: TGTGCCAGCAGCGCCCTGGATGGGGGTTTCACTGAAGCTTTCTTT. The chain uses TRBV9 and TRBJ1-1; possible D gene TRBD1, 5 bases. V lost 3 bases and J lost 4, with 16 bases in between. Germline loops: CDR1 SGDLS, CDR2 YYNGEE. The CDR3 consists of 15 residues.

The chain joins TRBV5-6 to TRBJ2-5, with a tentative D call TRBD2 (5 bases). Germline assignment: CDR1 SGHDT and CDR2 YYEEEE. Trimming removed 4 bases from V and 4 bases from J, with 11 bases in between. The CDR3 is 13 amino acids. The CDR3 reads CASSGDRGETQYF. Written as DNA, the CDR3 is TGTGCCAGCAGCGGCGATCGGGGAGAGACCCAGTACTTC.

The chain is built from TRBV27 and TRBJ2-7; TRBD1 or TRBD2 may be the D gene (6 bases each). Germline CDR1 and CDR2: MNHEY and SMNVEV (reference sequence). The CDR3 extends over 14 amino acids. Trimming took off 2 bases at V and 2 bases at J, with 10 bases between the two ends. The CDR3 nucleotides read TGTGCCAGCAGTTTAAAGGGGGGACCCTACGAGCAGTACTTC. Translating it yields CASSLKGGPYEQYF.

J is TRBJ2-7 and V is TRBV29-1, with 15 nucleotides matching TRBD2. J lost 2 bases, V lost 7 bases, and 9 bases had no gene match. This CDR3 is 16 amino acids long. CDR1 is SQVTM, CDR2 ANQGSEA, per germline. The CDR3 DNA reads TGCAGCGCCGGACTAGCGGGAGGGCAGCGAGCCTACGAGCAGTACTTC. Its protein product is CSAGLAGGQRAYEQYF.

The chain joins TRBV30 to TRBJ1-1, with 8 bases fitting TRBD1. V lost 0 bases to trimming and J lost 4 bases; unmatched junction nucleotides: 13. This CDR3 has 17 amino acids. Germline lookup yields CDR1 GTSNPN and CDR2 SVGIG (reference sequence). The CDR3 is CAWSVPTRAGGFTEAFF. CDR3 coding DNA: TGTGCCTGGAGTGTACCCACTCGGGCAGGGGGCTTCACTGAAGCTTTCTTT.

The J gene is TRBJ2-7, the V gene TRBV6-1; 13 bases match TRBD2. The germline V gene encodes CDR1 MNHNS and CDR2 SASEGT. The ends lost 3 bases at V and 2 bases at J; junction bases unmatched: 7. There are 17 residues in the CDR3. The CDR3 nucleotides read TGTGCCAGCAGTGATCGACTAGCGGGAGGCCCAACCTACGAGCAGTACTTC. The encoded protein is CASSDRLAGGPTYEQYF.

The chain joins TRBV7-9 to TRBJ2-7, with D perhaps matching TRBD1 (6 bases). This CDR3 spans 16 amino acids. The V and J ends lost 2 bases and 0 bases respectively, with 14 bases between them. CDR1 and CDR2 from the germline V gene are SEHNR and FQNEAQ (reference sequence). CDR3 residues: CASSLSETTGSYEQYF. The CDR3 bases are TGTGCCAGCAGCTTATCTGAAACGACAGGCTCCTACGAGCAGTACTTC. Looking up the rest from reference TRBV7-9 and TRBJ2-7 gives the full variable domain: DTGVSQNPRHKITKRGQNVTFRCDPISEHNRLYWYRQTLGQGPEFLTYFQNEAQLEKSRLLSDRFSAERPKGSFSTLEIQRTEQGDSAMYLCASSLSETTGSYEQYFGPGTRLTVT.

The chain has TRBV2 and TRBJ2-4; the D gene is possibly TRBD2 (5 bases). Between the trimmed V and J ends, which lost 8 bases and 0 bases, there was a span of 11 bases. CDR1 SNHLY and CDR2 FYNNEI come from the germline V gene. The CDR3 spans 14 residues. CDR3 nucleotide sequence: TGTGCCAGCCGGGGTGCCCTAGCCAAAAACATTCAGTACTTC. Protein product: CASRGALAKNIQYF.

The V call is TRBV4-2, the J call TRBJ2-1; weak D call: TRBD2 (6 bases). The CDR3 is made up of 14 amino acids. Trimming pared 1 base from V and 8 bases from J, leaving 12 bases between. CDR1 and CDR2 (germline): LGHNA, YNFKEQ. The CDR3 reads CASSQVGGTDEQFF. Here the CDR3 DNA reads TGTGCCAGCAGCCAAGTCGGAGGGACCGATGAGCAGTTCTTC.

The V call is TRBV5-1, the J call TRBJ1-2; D possibly corresponds to TRBD1 (5 bases). This CDR3 region has 13 residues. The V and J ends lost 3 bases and 8 bases respectively, with 14 bases between them. The germline V gene has CDR1 SGHRS and CDR2 YFSETQ. The CDR3 sequence is CASSSSGPKGYTF. CDR3 nucleotide sequence: TGCGCCAGCAGCTCCTCAGGGCCGAAAGGCTACACCTTC.

V and J are TRBV7-9 and TRBJ2-7; D possibly corresponds to TRBD2 (5 bases). The CDR3 totals 14 residues. V gave up 5 bases and J gave up 2 bases, with 13 bases separating them. The germline V gene encodes CDR1 SEHNR and CDR2 FQNEAQ (reference sequence). CDR3 DNA sequence: TGTGCCAGCAGCCCCCGGACTCACCCCTACGAGCAGTACTTC. Translation gives CASSPRTHPYEQYF.

This CDR3 is CASSPKGGRAEAFF. In DNA form, the CDR3 reads TGTGCCAGCTCACCAAAGGGTGGGAGGGCTGAAGCTTTCTTT. V gene TRBV18 combines with J gene TRBJ1-1; D gene unclear. Per the germline V gene, CDR1 is KGHSH and CDR2 is LQKENI. CDR3 size: 14 residues. Between the trimmed V and J ends, which lost 2 bases and 6 bases, there was a span of 13 bases.

This CDR3 reads CASSARGGRETQYF. In DNA, the CDR3 is TGTGCCAGTAGTGCCCGAGGGGGAAGGGAGACCCAGTACTTC. This sequence joins TRBV19 and TRBJ2-5; possibly TRBD1 for D (6 bases). This CDR3 spans 14 amino acids. Looked up from germline, CDR1 is LNHDA and CDR2 is SQIVND (reference sequence). V was trimmed by 5 bases and J by 5 bases, leaving 15 bases between them.

The chain employs TRBV19 and TRBJ1-2, with a tentative D call TRBD1 (5 bases). Germline V gives CDR1 LNHDA, CDR2 SQIVND (reference sequence). The V gene lost 1 base and the J gene lost 8 bases, with 14 bases spanning the gap. The CDR3 is made up of 14 amino acids. This CDR3 reads CASSIGGPHSGYTF. DNA of the CDR3: TGTGCCAGTAGTATAGGGGGACCGCACTCGGGCTACACCTTC.

This chain links TRBV27 with TRBJ1-2; 8 bases map to TRBD1. Germline trimming cut 6 bases from V and 3 bases from J; bases unmatched to any gene: 6. The CDR3 is 14 residues long. From germline, CDR1 is MNHEY and CDR2 SMNVEV (reference sequence). CDR3 bases: TGTGCCAGCAGCCGGTACAGGGGGGACTATGGCTACACCTTC. Translation gives CASSRYRGDYGYTF.

This sequence joins TRBV5-1 and TRBJ2-3, with TRBD2 matching 8 bases. V trimming: 4 bases; J trimming: 6 bases; junction bases outside the gene matches: 7. CDR3 length: 14 amino acids. The germline V gene encodes CDR1 SGHRS and CDR2 YFSETQ. CDR3 protein: CASSPGTSQDTQYF. The CDR3 coding sequence is TGCGCCAGCAGCCCCGGGACTAGTCAGGATACGCAGTATTTT.

The chain has TRBV19 and TRBJ1-6; a possible D gene is TRBD1 (6 bases). V was pared by 5 bases and J by 6 bases, with 14 bases between. This CDR3 is 15 amino acids long. From germline, CDR1 is LNHDA and CDR2 SQIVND (reference sequence). CDR3 sequence (DNA): TGTGCCAGTAGTCCCACAGGGATTTCTAATTCACCCCTCCACTTT. Amino acid sequence: CASSPTGISNSPLHF.

The CDR3 loop reads CASSPRPGATEAFF. CDR3 coding DNA: TGTGCCAGCAGCCCGCGGCCAGGAGCAACTGAAGCTTTCTTT. V gene TRBV5-6 combines with J gene TRBJ1-1; no clear D gene. Germline assignment: CDR1 SGHDT and CDR2 YYEEEE. The CDR3 consists of 14 residues. Deletions cut 4 bases from V and 5 bases from J, with 15 bases between.